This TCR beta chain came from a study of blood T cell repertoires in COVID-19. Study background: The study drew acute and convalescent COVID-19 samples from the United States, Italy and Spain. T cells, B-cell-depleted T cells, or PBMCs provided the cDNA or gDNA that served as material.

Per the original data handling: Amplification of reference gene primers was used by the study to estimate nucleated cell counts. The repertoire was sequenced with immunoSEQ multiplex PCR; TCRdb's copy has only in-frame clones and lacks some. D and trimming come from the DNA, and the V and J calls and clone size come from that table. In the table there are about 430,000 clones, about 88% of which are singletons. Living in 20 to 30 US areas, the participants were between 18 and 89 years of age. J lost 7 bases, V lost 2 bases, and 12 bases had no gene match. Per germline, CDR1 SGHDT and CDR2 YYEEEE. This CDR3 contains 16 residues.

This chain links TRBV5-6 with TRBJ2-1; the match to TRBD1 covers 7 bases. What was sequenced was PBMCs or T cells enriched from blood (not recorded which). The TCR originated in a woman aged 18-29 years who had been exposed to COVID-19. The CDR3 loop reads CASSFISDRKRNEQFF. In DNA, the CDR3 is TGTGCCAGCAGCTTTATTTCGGACAGGAAAAGGAATGAGCAGTTCTTC.